The rows below give T cell receptor beta chains drawn from one sample of a study of T cell responses to AZD1222 COVID-19 vaccine. Only in-frame clones appear in the TCRdb table, and some are missing; sequencing was by immunoSEQ multiplex PCR. The repertoire holds about 110,000 clones, with about nine tenths as singletons. This sample comprised peripheral blood, obtained on day 0 of AZD1222 vaccination. The source is an adult in good health. Both conserved end residues are part of each CDR3. Fields, in order: D gene, J gene, V gene, clone size, CDR3 length, CDR3 protein, CDR3 DNA. D genes are given only for firm matches. Part of the rows lack a size; the others show once, few, many or a class for expanded clones.

>.|TRBJ2-3|TRBV6-5|.|14
CASSYSGAADTQYF
TGTGCCAGCAGTTACTCTGGAGCAGCAGATACGCAGTATTTT
>TRBD1|TRBJ2-7|TRBV30|.|13
CAWHRDRDHEQYF
TGTGCCTGGCACCGGGACAGGGATCACGAGCAGTACTTC
>.|TRBJ1-4|TRBV28|.|14
CASSSARLGEKLFF
TGTGCCAGCAGTTCCGCCAGACTGGGGGAAAAACTGTTTTTT
>.|TRBJ2-1|TRBV19|.|14
CASSNQRVRNEQFF
TGTGCCAGTAGTAACCAGCGGGTACGCAATGAGCAGTTCTTC
>.|TRBJ1-1|TRBV5-4|.|14
CASTQGAENTEAFF
TGTGCCAGCACACAAGGGGCAGAGAACACTGAAGCTTTCTTT
>TRBD2|TRBJ2-7|TRBV6-1|.|15
CASSEGLAGLGEQYF
TGTGCCAGCAGTGAAGGACTAGCGGGTCTAGGCGAGCAGTACTTC
>.|TRBJ1-2|TRBV30|.|13
CAWSVPPNYGYTF
TGTGCCTGGAGTGTACCACCTAACTATGGCTACACCTTC
>.|TRBJ2-5|TRBV29-1|.|14
CSVVVSSGQETQYF
TGCAGCGTTGTGGTTAGTAGCGGCCAAGAGACCCAGTACTTC
>.|TRBJ1-5|TRBV10-2|few|17
CASSGGPVSGSNQPQHF
TGCGCCAGCAGTGGGGGGCCAGTTTCAGGGAGCAATCAGCCCCAGCATTTT
>.|TRBJ2-1|TRBV19|.|14
CASSIVGGPPEQFF
TGTGCCAGTAGTATAGTCGGGGGGCCACCTGAGCAGTTCTTC
>TRBD1|TRBJ1-5|TRBV5-8|.|17
CASSLAGQGARWQPQHF
TGTGCCAGCAGCTTGGCGGGACAGGGGGCCCGTTGGCAGCCCCAGCATTTT
>TRBD2|TRBJ2-5|TRBV9|.|14
CASSSSGGGQTQYF
TGTGCCAGCAGCTCCTCGGGAGGGGGTCAGACCCAGTACTTC
>.|TRBJ1-2|TRBV25-1|once|11
CASGNRGGYTF
TGTGCCAGCGGTAATAGGGGTGGCTACACCTTC
>.|TRBJ1-4|TRBV7-8|.|13
CASSPRWVEKLFF
TGTGCCAGCAGCCCCCGGTGGGTGGAAAAACTGTTTTTT
>.|TRBJ2-7|TRBV12-3/TRBV12-4|once|13
CASRMTGGREQYF
TGTGCCAGCAGGATGACCGGGGGGCGCGAGCAGTACTTC
>TRBD2|TRBJ2-2|TRBV2|.|16
CASSVSSGGYGGELFF
TGTGCCAGCAGTGTATCGAGCGGGGGATATGGCGGGGAGCTGTTTTTT
>.|TRBJ2-1|TRBV5-4|.|16
CASSRGGGQTYNEQFF
TGTGCCAGCAGCCGAGGTGGGGGGCAGACATACAATGAGCAGTTCTTC
>TRBD2|TRBJ2-3|TRBV11-1|.|16
CASSFSLAGGADTQYF
TGTGCCAGCAGCTTTAGCCTAGCGGGGGGTGCAGATACGCAGTATTTT
>.|TRBJ2-3|TRBV3-1/TRBV3-2|once|15
CASSQYTVNPDTQYF
TGTGCCAGCAGCCAATACACAGTAAACCCAGATACGCAGTATTTT
>.|TRBJ1-5|TRBV30|.|15
CAWSSLGGAGQPQHF
TGTGCCTGGAGCTCCCTGGGGGGGGCGGGTCAGCCCCAGCATTTT
>.|TRBJ1-2|TRBV6-5|.|16
CASSYSGGNTNYGYTF
TGTGCCAGCAGTTACTCAGGAGGGAATACTAACTATGGCTACACCTTC
>.|TRBJ1-1|TRBV2|.|19
CASSAGGSLWPWRNTEAFF
TGTGCCAGCAGTGCGGGCGGTAGTCTGTGGCCGTGGCGGAACACTGAAGCTTTCTTT
>.|TRBJ2-7|TRBV30|.|12
CAWSVGDYEQYF
TGTGCCTGGAGTGTGGGAGACTACGAGCAGTACTTC
>.|TRBJ2-7|TRBV3-1/TRBV3-2|few|11
CASSQGPTQYF
TGTGCCAGCAGCCAAGGCCCCACGCAGTACTTC
>.|TRBJ1-5|TRBV3-1/TRBV3-2|.|16
CASSHSGGLGNQPQHF
TGTGCCAGCAGCCACTCGGGGGGGCTGGGCAATCAGCCCCAGCATTTT
>TRBD1|TRBJ2-7|TRBV7-2|.|14
CASSPRQGSNEQYF
TGTGCCAGCAGCCCCCGACAGGGATCAAACGAGCAGTACTTC
>.|TRBJ2-1|TRBV28|.|15
CASSFPGQVYNEQFF
TGTGCCAGCAGTTTCCCGGGACAAGTCTACAATGAGCAGTTCTTC
>TRBD1|TRBJ1-6|TRBV28|.|16
CASTGTGGGGNSPLHF
TGTGCCAGCACCGGGACAGGGGGGGGTGGTAATTCACCCCTCCACTTT
>.|TRBJ1-1|TRBV11-2|.|13
CASSLEGMTEAFF
TGTGCCAGCAGCTTAGAGGGGATGACTGAAGCTTTCTTT
>TRBD2|TRBJ2-7|TRBV30|.|13
CAWARGGAYEQYF
TGTGCCTGGGCACGCGGGGGGGCCTACGAGCAGTACTTC
>.|TRBJ2-1|TRBV25-1|.|15
CASSEFGGPNNEQFF
TGTGCCAGCAGTGAATTTGGTGGTCCGAACAATGAGCAGTTCTTC
>TRBD1|TRBJ1-2|TRBV28|.|14
CASSLTDRGYGYTF
TGTGCCAGCAGTTTAACTGACAGGGGCTATGGCTACACCTTC
>.|TRBJ1-6|TRBV23-1|.|15
CASSQSTRGVTPLHF
TGCGCCAGCAGTCAATCGACCAGGGGTGTAACACCCCTCCACTTT
>.|TRBJ1-4|TRBV6-5|.|14
CASRGGGAWEKLFF
TGTGCCAGCAGGGGGGGAGGGGCGTGGGAAAAACTGTTTTTT
>.|TRBJ2-7|TRBV4-1|.|15
CASSQVGAARNEQYF
TGCGCCAGCAGCCAAGTTGGGGCAGCTAGGAACGAGCAGTACTTC
>.|TRBJ2-5|TRBV5-1|.|13
CASSLTGRETQYF
TGCGCCAGCAGCTTGACAGGCCGAGAGACCCAGTACTTC
>.|TRBJ1-5|TRBV28|.|12
CASRPTGLTQHF
TGTGCCAGCAGACCCACAGGGCTGACCCAGCATTTT
>TRBD1|TRBJ2-7|TRBV27|.|16
CASSTASHRGSYEQYF
TGTGCCAGCAGTACCGCCTCCCACAGGGGCTCCTACGAGCAGTACTTC
>TRBD2|TRBJ2-1|TRBV6-1|many|16
CASSAGTSGGPDEQFF
TGTGCCAGCAGTGCCGGGACTAGCGGGGGGCCTGATGAGCAGTTCTTC
>.|TRBJ1-1|TRBV12-5|.|13
CASGFWTDTEAFF
TGTGCTAGTGGTTTTTGGACTGACACTGAAGCTTTCTTT
>TRBD2|TRBJ2-3|TRBV2|many|14
CAGLAGDLTDTQYF
TGTGCCGGGCTAGCGGGGGACCTCACAGATACGCAGTATTTT
>.|TRBJ1-4|TRBV5-4|.|17
CASSPPAATGTPGKLFF
TGTGCCAGCAGCCCACCGGCCGCCACAGGGACCCCAGGAAAACTGTTTTTT
>.|TRBJ2-1|TRBV29-1|.|12
CSAVVSYNEQFF
TGCAGCGCCGTGGTCTCCTACAATGAGCAGTTCTTC
>.|TRBJ1-1|TRBV6-1|.|13
CASSEGMNTEAFF
TGTGCCAGCAGTGAAGGAATGAACACTGAAGCTTTCTTT
>.|TRBJ2-7|TRBV5-1|.|15
CASSLRAARGYEQYF
TGCGCCAGCAGCTTGAGGGCAGCTCGGGGCTACGAGCAGTACTTC
>.|TRBJ2-5|TRBV12-3/TRBV12-4|.|12
CASSQGRETQYF
TGTGCCAGCAGTCAGGGACGTGAGACCCAGTACTTC
>.|TRBJ1-1|TRBV10-2|.|15
CASRPWDTSNTEAFF
TGCGCCAGCAGGCCCTGGGACACCTCGAACACTGAAGCTTTCTTT
>TRBD2|TRBJ2-7|TRBV7-2|.|17
CASSLVGYGAGVPEQYF
TGTGCCAGCAGCTTAGTGGGATACGGAGCGGGAGTCCCCGAGCAGTACTTC